Sequencing of this TCR beta chain was carried out in a study of T cell repertoires in cytomegalovirus infection. About the research overall: Shared public TCR beta signatures pointed to both CMV infection and a matching HLA type.

In the case of this clonotype: No antigen is known for it.

Study-wide results and caveats: The cumulative frequency of public TCR beta families identified carriers of CMV plus the relevant HLA.

Each CDR3 protein is one row after TCRdb ran MiXCR on the reads. The profile shows about 490,000 distinct CDR3 sequences, approximately 17% of them singletons. The receptor was isolated from a human donor in good health (CMV status not recorded). Some clones in this sample may be carry-over from other donors' samples. Sequencing was done on a sample of CD8+ T cells from PBMCs.

The CDR3 DNA reads as TGTGCCAGCAGACTAGTTCGCACAGATACGCAGTATTTT. As protein: CASRLVRTDTQYF. The chain joins TRBV27 to TRBJ2-3, with D tentatively TRBD2 (5 bases). The CDR3 length is 13 residues. Germline V gives CDR1 MNHEY, CDR2 SMNVEV (reference sequence). Trimming shortened V by 6 bases and J by 1 base, and 8 bases separated the two germline ends.